A selection of T cell receptor beta chains follows, all from one sample in a study of T cells in Graves' hyperthyroidism and ophthalmopathy. TCRdb processed the multiplex PCR reads anew with MiXCR; each CDR3 protein has one entry. The sample has fewer than 650,000 distinct CDR3 sequences; around 14% are singletons. Sequenced: blood. These receptors came from a woman aged 18-35 years with Graves' ophthalmopathy. Both conserved end residues are part of each CDR3. Each record gives: clone size, V gene, D gene, J gene, CDR3 DNA, CDR3 protein. D genes are given only for firm matches. Clone size is not always given. Where it is, it says once, few, many or a class for expanded clones.

>NA|TRBV7-3|NA|TRBJ2-1
TGTGCCAGCAGCCCAACCGGGGCCTATGAGCAGTTCTTC
CASSPTGAYEQFF
>many|TRBV25-1|TRBD1|TRBJ2-2
TGTGCCAGCAGTCCGGACAGGGTGAACACCGGGGAGCTGTTTTTT
CASSPDRVNTGELFF
>many|TRBV28|TRBD2|TRBJ2-7
TGTGCCAGCAGTTCCGAGGGGAGGGCCTCCCTCCTTTACGAGCAGTACTTC
CASSSEGRASLLYEQYF
>many|TRBV28|TRBD1|TRBJ1-2
TGTGCCAGCAGTTTGCCACAGGGGGCGAGGAATGGCTACACCTTC
CASSLPQGARNGYTF
>NA|TRBV10-3|NA|TRBJ2-1
TGTGCCATCAGGGACAATACACAGGGCTCCACACCGGGTGAGCAGTTCTTC
CAIRDNTQGSTPGEQFF
>many|TRBV20-1|TRBD2|TRBJ2-1
TGCAGTGCTAGATCAAGCGGGAGTTCGAATGAGCAGTTCTTC
CSARSSGSSNEQFF
>NA|TRBV29-1|TRBD1|TRBJ2-3
TGCAGCGGCGGACAGGGGGCGCGGGACACAGATACGCAGTATTTT
CSGGQGARDTDTQYF
>few|TRBV7-2|NA|TRBJ1-1
TGTGCCAGCAGCTTACGCTCGGGGCAGGGGAAGACTGAAGCTTTCTTT
CASSLRSGQGKTEAFF
>NA|TRBV24-1|NA|TRBJ2-7
TGTGCCACCCGGAGGGTAGAGGGGCCTCCCTACGAGCAGTACTTC
CATRRVEGPPYEQYF
>many|TRBV5-6|TRBD1|TRBJ1-5
TGTGCCAGCAGCTTGGTTGGGACAGGGGATCAGCCCCAGCATTTT
CASSLVGTGDQPQHF
>many|TRBV7-8|TRBD2|TRBJ2-1
TGTGCCAGCAGCTATCTTGGGACTAGCTTTAATGAGCAGTTCTTC
CASSYLGTSFNEQFF
>many|TRBV20-1|NA|TRBJ2-7
TGCAGTGCAGGAAGGCGTTCCTACGAGCAGTACTTC
CSAGRRSYEQYF
>NA|TRBV7-3|TRBD2|TRBJ2-1
TGTGCCAGCAGCTTAGGGACTAGCGGGAGGACAGCCAAGTTCTTC
CASSLGTSGRTAKFF
>few|TRBV24-1|TRBD1|TRBJ1-1
TGTGCCACCAGCGAGGGACAGGGGAACACTGAAGCTTTCTTT
CATSEGQGNTEAFF
>NA|TRBV10-3|TRBD1|TRBJ2-7
TGTGCCATCAGTGAAGGGGGGCAGGGGGCCCCCAACGAGCAGTACTTC
CAISEGGQGAPNEQYF
>many|TRBV5-1|TRBD2|TRBJ2-1
TGCGCCAGCAGCTGGACTAGCGGGAGGGTTAGCTCCTACAATGAGCAGTTCTTC
CASSWTSGRVSSYNEQFF
>NA|TRBV5-1|NA|TRBJ2-2
TGCGCCAGCAGCTTGGCCACGGGGCGGGGCACCGGGGAGCTGTTTTTT
CASSLATGRGTGELFF
>NA|TRBV14|NA|TRBJ2-5
TGTGCCAGCAGCCAAGGGGTAGAGGGTTACCAAGAGACCCAGTACTTC
CASSQGVEGYQETQYF
>many|TRBV20-1|TRBD2|TRBJ2-7
TGCAGTGCTCACCGAGCGGGAGGGAGGTACGAGCAGTACTTC
CSAHRAGGRYEQYF
>NA|TRBV19|TRBD1|TRBJ2-1
TGTGCCAGTAGTTCCGGGACAGGGGAGTTGAGTGAGCAGTTCTTC
CASSSGTGELSEQFF
>NA|TRBV7-9|TRBD2|TRBJ2-3
TGTGCCAGCACCCAGCGGGAGGGCCTCCTTACAGATACGCAGTATTTT
CASTQREGLLTDTQYF
>NA|TRBV20-1|TRBD2|TRBJ2-1
TGCAGTGCTAGCGGGACTAGCGGCAATGAGCAGTTCTTC
CSASGTSGNEQFF
>many|TRBV9|NA|TRBJ2-5
TGTGCCAGCAGCGTAGGCGGGGTGCCAGAGACCCAGTACTTC
CASSVGGVPETQYF
>many|TRBV12-3/TRBV12-4|NA|TRBJ1-1
TGTGCCAGCAGTTTGCAGGGTGCTAGGTCCAATGAAGCTTTCTTT
CASSLQGARSNEAFF
>many|TRBV2|TRBD2|TRBJ2-3
TGTGCCAGCAGCGTCGGACTAGCGGGCCTACGGTTCACAGATACGCAGTATTTT
CASSVGLAGLRFTDTQYF
>few|TRBV20-1|NA|TRBJ2-2
TGCAGTGCTAGATCTGACTGGATCCTAGGCGGGGAGCTGTTTTTT
CSARSDWILGGELFF
>few|TRBV10-3|TRBD1|TRBJ2-2
TGTGCCATCAGTGAGTTGGGACAGGGGCCTCCGGAGCTGTTTTTT
CAISELGQGPPELFF
>few|TRBV19|TRBD2|TRBJ2-1
TGTGCCAGTAGTAGGGGGACTAGCGGAGTCCACTCCTACAATGAGCAGTTCTTC
CASSRGTSGVHSYNEQFF
>NA|TRBV4-1|NA|TRBJ1-2
TGCGCCAGCAGCCAAGGGTCAGGCGTCTATGGCTACACCTTC
CASSQGSGVYGYTF
>few|TRBV5-6|NA|TRBJ1-1
TGTGCCAGCAGCTCCCCGGGTGAAGACGGGGAAATGAACACTGAAGCTTTCTTT
CASSSPGEDGEMNTEAFF
>few|TRBV7-3|NA|TRBJ1-1
TGTGCCAGCAGCTGGACAGCGGACACTGAAGCTTTCTTT
CASSWTADTEAFF
>many|TRBV2|NA|TRBJ2-1
TGTGCCAGCAGTGAAGCGCCTACTAGCCGATACAATGAGCAGTTCTTC
CASSEAPTSRYNEQFF
>many|TRBV3-1|TRBD2|TRBJ2-1
TGTGCCAGCAGCCAACGATACACAAGCGGGGAAGGTGGGAATGAGCAGTTCTTC
CASSQRYTSGEGGNEQFF
>NA|TRBV5-1|NA|TRBJ2-7
TGCGCCAGCAGCCTCGGGGGCCAAAAGGGCTACGAGCAGTACTTC
CASSLGGQKGYEQYF
>few|TRBV6-2/TRBV6-3|TRBD2|TRBJ2-1
TGTGCCAGCAGTTCTCCAGCGGGAGCGGTAAGCTCCTACAATGAGCAGTTCTTC
CASSSPAGAVSSYNEQFF
>few|TRBV7-9|NA|TRBJ2-1
TGTGCCAGCAGCTCCAGGGTAGCCCACCACAATGAGCAGTTCTTC
CASSSRVAHHNEQFF
>NA|TRBV20-1|TRBD2|TRBJ2-3
TGCAGTGCTAGAGAGGGGGCTAGCGGGAGTTTTACAGATACGCAGTATTTT
CSAREGASGSFTDTQYF
>many|TRBV12-3/TRBV12-4|NA|TRBJ2-7
TGTGCCAGCAGTCTCCGCCGGGGCGAAAGCTCCTACGAGCAGTACTTC
CASSLRRGESSYEQYF
>many|TRBV7-9|NA|TRBJ2-5
TGTGCCAGCAGCCCTACCAGGATCGGGGAGACCCAGTACTTC
CASSPTRIGETQYF
>NA|TRBV12-3/TRBV12-4|NA|TRBJ2-1
TGTGCCAGCAGTCCCTTTAGCTCCTACAATGAGCAGTTCTTC
CASSPFSSYNEQFF
>many|TRBV27|NA|TRBJ1-1
TGTGCCAGCAGCCGAGGAGGGTCGGGTACTGAAGCTTTCTTT
CASSRGGSGTEAFF
>many|TRBV5-1|TRBD1|TRBJ1-4
TGCGCCAGCAGCCCCACTCCGGAGGGGGCTGGAGAAAAACTGTTTTTT
CASSPTPEGAGEKLFF
>NA|TRBV19|NA|TRBJ1-1
TGTGCCAGTAAAGGAGGAAGCTTGAACACTGAAGCTTTCTTT
CASKGGSLNTEAFF
>NA|TRBV18|TRBD1|TRBJ1-1
TGTGCCAGCTCACGCATTTACCGACAGGGTGGGAACACTGAAGCTTTCTTT
CASSRIYRQGGNTEAFF
>NA|TRBV9|NA|TRBJ2-7
TGTGCCAGCAGCGTAGATGGAGGGACCTACGAGCAGTACTTC
CASSVDGGTYEQYF
>few|TRBV3-1|TRBD1|TRBJ1-2
TGTGCCAGCAGCCAAGAGGGAAAGGGGGCGTCTAACTATGGCTACACCTTC
CASSQEGKGASNYGYTF
>few|TRBV7-6|TRBD2|TRBJ2-5
TGTGCCAGCAGCTTCGGACTAGCGCGAGAGACCCAGTACTTC
CASSFGLARETQYF
>NA|TRBV7-2|TRBD2|TRBJ2-7
TGTGCCAGCAGCACGGGGGGGGGAGTTGGGAGAATCTACGAGCAGTACTTC
CASSTGGGVGRIYEQYF
>NA|TRBV7-3|TRBD1|TRBJ2-7
TGTGCCAGCAGCGTTGGACAGGGGTCCGGGCAGTACTTC
CASSVGQGSGQYF
>few|TRBV28|NA|TRBJ2-3
TGTGCCAGCAACACCATAGCGCCACCCACGGATACGCAGTATTTT
CASNTIAPPTDTQYF
>many|TRBV7-6|NA|TRBJ2-5
TGTGCCAGCAGCTTAGTCAGGGGGAGGGAGACCCAGTACTTC
CASSLVRGRETQYF
>many|TRBV5-1|TRBD1|TRBJ1-1
TGCGCCAGCAGCTTCACGGGACAGGTAAACACTGAAGCTTTCTTT
CASSFTGQVNTEAFF
>NA|TRBV7-2|TRBD2|TRBJ2-3
TGTGCCAGCAGCAGTAGCGGGGTCGATACGCAGTATTTT
CASSSSGVDTQYF
>many|TRBV2|NA|TRBJ1-5
TGTGCCAGCAGGTTGAGGGGGAATGGCAATCAGCCCCAGCATTTT
CASRLRGNGNQPQHF
>NA|TRBV10-3|NA|TRBJ1-1
TGTGCCATCAGTGGTAAAGGGTTGGACACTGAAGCTTTCTTT
CAISGKGLDTEAFF